This is a list of T cell receptor beta chains from one sample in a study of blood T cell repertoires in COVID-19. Sequencing was performed with immunoSEQ multiplex PCR; in TCRdb, only in-frame clones are kept and a portion is missing. The repertoire holds about 87,000 clones, with 90% as singletons. The specimen was peripheral blood. All receptors derive from a man aged 18-30 years with COVID-19, enrolled during active disease. The CDR3 runs from the conserved cysteine through the conserved F or W. A D gene is named only where the DNA matches it firmly. Rows give clone size only sometimes, using once, few, many, or a class for an expanded clone.

v_gene,d_gene,abundance,j_gene,CDR3aa,CDR3nt
TRBV30,TRBD1,-,TRBJ1-1,CAWSDRQGRAFF,TGTGCCTGGAGCGATCGACAGGGACGAGCTTTCTTT
TRBV4-3,TRBD1,-,TRBJ2-3,CASSQGGTATDTQYF,TGCGCCAGCAGCCAAGGGGGGACAGCCACAGATACGCAGTATTTT
TRBV19,TRBD1,-,TRBJ1-1,CASSIGTGTEAFF,TGTGCCAGTAGTATTGGGACAGGCACTGAAGCTTTCTTT
TRBV4-3,TRBD1,-,TRBJ2-7,CASSQVRGLSYEQYF,TGCGCCAGCAGCCAAGTCAGGGGGCTCTCCTACGAGCAGTACTTC
TRBV5-1,-,-,TRBJ2-1,CASSPGKTYNEQFF,TGCGCCAGCAGCCCAGGGAAGACCTACAATGAGCAGTTCTTC
TRBV2,-,-,TRBJ2-1,CAGSRTTNNEQFF,TGTGCCGGGTCGAGGACTACTAACAATGAGCAGTTCTTC
TRBV7-6,-,-,TRBJ1-1,CASSQGNTEAFF,TGTGCCAGCAGCCAGGGTAACACTGAAGCTTTCTTT
TRBV6-1,TRBD1,-,TRBJ2-5,CASSEWDREEETQYF,TGTGCCAGCAGTGAATGGGACAGGGAGGAAGAGACCCAGTACTTC
TRBV5-8,-,-,TRBJ2-4,CASSFRGAKNIQYF,TGTGCCAGCAGCTTCCGCGGAGCCAAAAACATTCAGTACTTC
TRBV10-2,-,-,TRBJ1-5,CASKAGHTQPQHF,TGCGCCAGCAAGGCAGGGCACACTCAGCCCCAGCATTTT
TRBV7-6,TRBD2,once,TRBJ2-3,CASSATSGRFIGLSTDTQYF,TGTGCCAGCAGCGCGACTAGCGGGAGGTTCATTGGTTTGAGCACAGATACGCAGTATTTT
TRBV10-3,-,-,TRBJ2-3,CASKIGAVSTDTQYF,TGTGCCAGTAAGATTGGGGCAGTGAGCACAGATACGCAGTATTTT
TRBV7-2,-,once,TRBJ1-6,CAILAGLNSPLHF,TGTGCCATACTTGCTGGACTCAACTCACCCCTCCACTTT
TRBV19,-,-,TRBJ2-6,CASSILFPGAGANVLTF,TGTGCCAGTAGTATTTTGTTCCCAGGGGCTGGGGCCAACGTCCTGACTTTC
TRBV29-1,-,once,TRBJ2-1,CSAGRIAVYNEQFF,TGCAGCGCCGGCCGTATAGCGGTTTACAATGAGCAGTTCTTC
TRBV2,-,-,TRBJ1-3,CASTQGMASTIYF,TGTGCCAGCACCCAGGGGATGGCCTCCACCATATATTTT
TRBV6-2/TRBV6-3,-,-,TRBJ2-1,CASSWRAPREQFF,TGTGCCAGCAGTTGGAGGGCCCCCCGTGAGCAGTTCTTC
TRBV7-9,-,-,TRBJ1-4,CASSPVGRPEKLFF,TGTGCCAGCAGCCCCGTGGGCAGGCCCGAAAAACTGTTTTTT
TRBV14,TRBD1,-,TRBJ2-7,CASSGTAGPYEQYF,TGTGCCAGCAGCGGGACAGCTGGACCCTACGAGCAGTACTTC
TRBV5-4,-,-,TRBJ2-3,CASSLDRADTQYF,TGTGCCAGCAGCTTGGATCGGGCAGATACGCAGTATTTT
TRBV11-1,-,-,TRBJ2-7,CASTLMPGPTYEQYF,TGTGCCAGCACCCTCATGCCAGGCCCAACCTACGAGCAGTACTTC
TRBV7-9,-,-,TRBJ2-7,CASSVTGSRSYEQYF,TGTGCCAGCAGCGTAACAGGGAGTAGGTCCTACGAGCAGTACTTC
TRBV28,TRBD2,-,TRBJ2-1,CASRLLADLYNEQFF,TGTGCCAGCAGACTGCTAGCGGACCTCTACAATGAGCAGTTCTTC
TRBV5-1,TRBD1,-,TRBJ2-7,CASSSDRGLYPEQYF,TGCGCCAGCAGCTCCGACAGGGGGCTATACCCCGAGCAGTACTTC
TRBV27,-,-,TRBJ2-7,CASSLWRRGHEQYF,TGTGCCAGCAGTTTATGGCGCAGGGGCCACGAGCAGTACTTC
TRBV28,TRBD2,-,TRBJ2-1,CASSYPTSGIEQFF,TGTGCCAGCAGCTACCCAACTAGCGGGATTGAGCAGTTCTTC
TRBV5-8,-,-,TRBJ1-2,CASSLQGPWGYTF,TGTGCCAGCAGCTTACAGGGCCCCTGGGGCTACACCTTC
TRBV19,-,-,TRBJ1-4,CASSIRAGLNEKLFF,TGTGCCAGTAGTATAAGGGCAGGACTTAATGAAAAACTGTTTTTT
TRBV30,TRBD1,few,TRBJ1-5,CAWSERDRGSQPQHF,TGTGCCTGGAGTGAGCGGGACAGGGGTTCTCAGCCCCAGCATTTT
TRBV13,TRBD2,-,TRBJ2-3,CASSLAGGADTQYF,TGTGCCAGCAGCTTAGCGGGAGGGGCAGATACGCAGTATTTT
TRBV6-1,-,-,TRBJ2-7,CASSELQGSDEQYF,TGTGCCAGCAGTGAACTCCAGGGTTCCGACGAGCAGTACTTC
TRBV7-9,-,-,TRBJ2-7,CASSAARNREVFYEQYF,TGTGCCAGCAGCGCCGCCCGAAACAGGGAAGTATTCTACGAGCAGTACTTC
TRBV4-3,-,-,TRBJ1-2,CASSQDLQGSGYTF,TGCGCCAGCAGCCAAGATCTTCAGGGAAGTGGCTACACCTTC
TRBV12-3/TRBV12-4,-,-,TRBJ2-5,CASSFRGVETQYF,TGTGCCAGCAGTTTCAGGGGGGTCGAGACCCAGTACTTC
TRBV5-6,-,-,TRBJ1-4,CASSFGQTDNEKLFF,TGTGCCAGCAGCTTTGGACAGACAGATAATGAAAAACTGTTTTTT
TRBV6-2/TRBV6-3,-,once,TRBJ1-2,CASSYFSGGLNYGYTF,TGTGCCAGCAGTTACTTCTCCGGAGGACTTAACTATGGCTACACCTTC
TRBV6-6,-,-,TRBJ2-7,CASSYWGDEQYF,TGTGCCAGCAGTTACTGGGGGGACGAGCAGTACTTC
TRBV4-1,-,-,TRBJ2-5,CASRNLPGETQYF,TGCGCCAGCAGAAATCTGCCCGGGGAGACCCAGTACTTC
TRBV5-1,-,-,TRBJ2-3,CASSLGGGPSTDTQYF,TGCGCCAGCAGCTTGGGGGGAGGCCCAAGCACAGATACGCAGTATTTT
TRBV7-2,-,-,TRBJ2-7,CASSLIAQGASEQYF,TGTGCCAGCAGCTTAATAGCACAGGGAGCCAGCGAGCAGTACTTC
TRBV5-4,-,-,TRBJ2-6,CASSLYVPGANVLTF,TGTGCCAGCAGCTTGTATGTTCCTGGGGCCAACGTCCTGACTTTC
TRBV28,TRBD1,-,TRBJ1-1,CASSLWGTANTEAFF,TGTGCCAGCAGTTTATGGGGGACAGCGAACACTGAAGCTTTCTTT
TRBV9,-,-,TRBJ1-2,CASSVEPGQPDYGYTF,TGTGCCAGCAGCGTAGAGCCAGGACAGCCAGACTATGGCTACACCTTC
TRBV19,TRBD2,-,TRBJ2-2,CASRVGTSYGELFF,TGTGCCAGTAGGGTGGGGACTAGCTACGGGGAGCTGTTTTTT
TRBV4-3,-,-,TRBJ2-5,CASSPTFETQYF,TGCGCCAGCAGCCCTACTTTCGAGACCCAGTACTTC
TRBV19,-,-,TRBJ1-4,CASTGIGVNNEKLFF,TGTGCCAGTACGGGGATTGGGGTTAATAATGAAAAACTGTTTTTT
TRBV5-1,TRBD2,-,TRBJ2-1,CASSLGAGGLNEQFF,TGCGCCAGCAGCTTAGGAGCGGGAGGGCTCAATGAGCAGTTCTTC
TRBV7-9,-,-,TRBJ2-1,CASSALSWGLPNQNEQFF,TGTGCCAGCAGCGCCCTGAGTTGGGGGCTCCCAAACCAAAATGAGCAGTTCTTC
TRBV13,TRBD2,-,TRBJ2-1,CASSLMGLAGSLRGNEQFF,TGTGCCAGCAGCTTGATGGGACTAGCGGGAAGCCTGAGGGGCAATGAACAGTTCTTC
TRBV5-1,TRBD1,-,TRBJ2-7,CASSLGTGFYEQYF,TGCGCCAGCAGCTTGGGGACAGGCTTCTACGAGCAGTACTTC
TRBV28,TRBD1,once,TRBJ1-4,CASRGDRGFYNEKLFF,TGTGCCAGCAGGGGGGACAGGGGTTTTTATAATGAAAAACTGTTTTTT
TRBV4-1,TRBD1,once,TRBJ1-2,CASRRAGTGGNNYGYTF,TGCGCCAGCAGGCGCGCCGGGACAGGGGGAAATAACTATGGCTACACCTTC
TRBV27,-,once,TRBJ2-7,CASSLSAGSEQYF,TGTGCCAGCAGTTTATCGGCGGGGTCCGAGCAGTACTTC
TRBV7-2,-,-,TRBJ2-3,CASSARIASSTDTQYF,TGTGCCAGCAGCGCTCGGATAGCGTCTAGCACAGATACGCAGTATTTT
TRBV4-1,-,-,TRBJ2-7,CASSPTPGAYEQYF,TGCGCCAGCAGCCCTACCCCAGGGGCCTACGAGCAGTACTTC